This entry lists 29 T cell receptor beta chains sequenced from one sample in a study of cytotoxic CD8 clonotypes in ibrutinib-treated CLL. The data were produced by immunoSEQ multiplex PCR, yet TCRdb's version contains in-frame clones alone and is incomplete. The table includes 40,000 or so clones, about three quarters detected once. This specimen consisted of PBMCs, obtained at disease progression, from a patient treated with ibrutinib. Receptor source: a human donor with chronic lymphocytic leukemia.

This clone has just a few counts. The chain carries TRBV19 and TRBJ2-2; D might be TRBD2 (5 bases). This CDR3 spans 15 amino acids. CDR1 and CDR2 from the germline V gene are LNHDA and SQIVND (reference sequence). V dropped 9 bases and J dropped 5 bases, with 19 bases sitting between them. Here the CDR3 reads CASQLGDYETGELFF. Written as DNA, the CDR3 is TGTGCCAGCCAACTAGGAGACTACGAGACCGGGGAGCTGTTTTTT.

The J gene is TRBJ1-1, the V gene TRBV7-6, with D hard to call. Germline V gene lookup returns CDR1 SGHVS and CDR2 FNYEAQ. The V end was cut by 1 base, the J end by 1 base, with 4 bases between. The CDR3 totals 13 residues. CDR3 region: CASSLEPNTEAFF. The DNA of the CDR3 is TGTGCCAGCAGCTTAGAACCGAACACTGAAGCTTTCTTT.

This sequence joins TRBV5-1 and TRBJ2-7; 8 bases align to TRBD2. The junction had 9 bases not matched to a gene; V was cut back by 5 bases and J by 5 bases. Looked up from germline, CDR1 is SGHRS and CDR2 is YFSETQ. This CDR3 is 14 amino acids long. CDR3 nucleotides: TGCGCCAGCAGATCGGGAGCGGGAGTAGACGAGCAGTACTTC. This encodes CASRSGAGVDEQYF.

The chain is built from TRBV7-8 and TRBJ2-7; D remains unclear. CDR3 length equals 17 residues. CDR1 SGHVS and CDR2 FQNEAQ come from the germline V gene. Trimming left V 5 bases short and J 2 bases short, with 22 bases between. CDR3 DNA: TGTGCCAGCAGCCCAAAAGGTCAGGTATCGCAGACCTACGAGCAGTACTTC. Its protein product is CASSPKGQVSQTYEQYF.

This clone was counted only a few times. The J gene is TRBJ2-5, the V gene TRBV7-2, with D possibly being TRBD1 (6 bases). From germline, CDR1 is SGHTA and CDR2 FQGNSA. CDR3 length: 13 amino acids. V was trimmed by 8 bases and J by 7 bases, leaving 17 bases between them. Here the CDR3 reads CASGYDRWGTQYF. CDR3 DNA: TGTGCCAGCGGATACGACAGGTGGGGGACCCAGTACTTC. Combining the CDR3 with reference TRBV7-2 and TRBJ2-5 gives the whole variable domain GAGVSQSPSNKVTEKGKDVELRCDPISGHTALYWYRQSLGQGLEFLIYFQGNSAPDKSGLPSDRFSAERTGGSVSTLTIQRTQQEDSAVYLCASGYDRWGTQYFGPGTRLLVL.

J is TRBJ1-1 and V is TRBV5-1; a possible D gene is TRBD1 (5 bases). The germline CDR1 and CDR2 sequences are SGHRS and YFSETQ. The V end was cut by 0 bases, the J end by 4 bases, with 13 bases between. CDR3 size: 15 residues. The CDR3 nucleotides read TGCGCCAGCAGCTTGGTGGCAGGCGGGACCACTGAAGCTTTCTTT. Its protein is CASSLVAGGTTEAFF.

J is TRBJ1-2 and V is TRBV10-3, with a possible D match to TRBD1 (5 bases). V gave up 0 bases and J gave up 8 bases, with 16 bases separating them. CDR1 and CDR2 from the germline V gene are ENHRY and SYGVKD. The CDR3 loop spans 15 amino acids. This CDR3 is CAISESTAGYAGYTF. CDR3 bases: TGTGCCATCAGTGAGTCGACAGCAGGGTATGCGGGCTACACCTTC.

The rearrangement uses TRBV4-1 and TRBJ2-5; the D is unclear. V gave up 3 bases and J gave up 5 bases, with 13 bases separating them. Germline V gene data show CDR1 as MGHRA and CDR2 as YSYEKL. The CDR3 spans 14 residues. The CDR3 loop reads CASSQAGIRETQYF. The CDR3 nucleotides are TGCGCCAGCAGCCAGGCAGGAATAAGGGAGACCCAGTACTTC.

The rearrangement uses TRBV6-5 and TRBJ2-1, with 12 bases matching TRBD2. The trim removed 5 bases at V and 10 bases at J, leaving 9 bases unmatched. CDR1 and CDR2 (germline): MNHEY, SVGAGI. The CDR3 has 15 residues. In DNA, the CDR3 is TGTGCCAGCAGTCCAGGACTAGCGGGGTATATGGAGCAGTTCTTC. The encoded protein is CASSPGLAGYMEQFF.

This clone was counted a few times. The J gene is TRBJ1-2, the V gene TRBV9; D remains ambiguous. V lost 5 bases and J 1 base, leaving 6 bases between the germline ends. The CDR3 totals 12 residues. The germline V gene encodes CDR1 SGDLS and CDR2 YYNGEE. The CDR3 spells CASRGNNYGYTF. CDR3 bases: TGTGCCAGCAGAGGCAATAACTATGGCTACACCTTC.

V is TRBV28 and J is TRBJ2-7; D perhaps matches TRBD1 (5 bases). V was cut by 3 bases and J by 6 bases, with 12 bases left in between. CDR3 size: 13 residues. The germline CDR1 and CDR2 sequences are MDHEN and SYDVKM. The CDR3 DNA reads TGTGCCAGCAGTTTGGGGCAGTCCGCCGAGCAGTACTTC. Translating it yields CASSLGQSAEQYF.

V gene TRBV6-1 combines with J gene TRBJ2-5; possibly TRBD2 for D (5 bases). The V end lost 4 bases, the J end lost 5 bases, and 11 bases lay between the germline ends. The CDR3 length is 13 residues. Germline CDR1 reads MNHNS; CDR2 reads SASEGT. CDR3 region: CASSGIPGETQYF. The CDR3 DNA is TGTGCCAGCAGTGGAATCCCGGGGGAGACCCAGTACTTC.

V is TRBV15 and J is TRBJ2-4; 7 bases align to TRBD1. J gave up 6 bases and V 5 bases, and 4 bases lay outside the gene matches. This CDR3 is 13 amino acids long. From germline, CDR1 is LNHNV and CDR2 YYDKDF (reference sequence). For the CDR3, the DNA is TGTGCCACCAGCCGTGGGACAGCAAACATTCAGTACTTC. Protein product: CATSRGTANIQYF.

The V call is TRBV9, the J call TRBJ2-5, with no clear D. The CDR3 has 12 residues. Trimming cost V 4 bases and J 3 bases, with 7 bases left between them. The V gene's germline CDR1 is SGDLS and CDR2 YYNGEE. The CDR3 protein is CASSQVEETQYF. CDR3 nucleotide sequence: TGTGCCAGCAGCCAGGTCGAAGAGACCCAGTACTTC. Full variable domain (missing parts from reference TRBV9 and TRBJ2-5): DSGVTQTPKHLITATGQRVTLRCSPRSGDLSVYWYQQSLDQGLQFLIQYYNGEERAKGNILERFSAQQFPDLHSELNLSSLELGDSALYFCASSQVEETQYFGPGTRLLVL.

The sample holds a few counts of this clone. The chain carries TRBV10-3 and TRBJ2-5; 9 bases align to TRBD2. CDR3 length: 15 amino acids. Per the germline V gene, CDR1 is ENHRY and CDR2 is SYGVKD. The V gene end was trimmed by 7 bases and the J gene end by 5 bases; junction bases not matched to a gene: 11. CDR3: CAIKDGPSGVETQYF. The DNA of the CDR3 is TGTGCCATCAAGGACGGACCTAGCGGGGTTGAGACCCAGTACTTC.

In regard to this clone: At one of its ends the junction is not consistent with the germline gene, which may arise from a read error. The chain couples TRBV7-7 to TRBJ1-1; possibly TRBD1 for D (5 bases). The germline V gene encodes CDR1 SSHAT and CDR2 FNYEAQ (reference sequence). CDR3 length: 13 residues. CDR3 DNA: TGTGCTAGCAGCTCCGGAGGTGACAGCAAAGCTTTCTTT. It specifies CASSSGGDSKAFF.

The genes are TRBV6-4 and TRBJ1-5; D gene uncertain. Per the germline V gene, CDR1 is MRHNA and CDR2 is SNTAGT. V was cut by 3 bases and J by 0 bases, with 9 bases left in between. The CDR3 covers 15 residues. The CDR3 sequence: CASSEGWISNQPQHF. The CDR3, as DNA: TGTGCCAGCAGTGAGGGGTGGATTAGCAATCAGCCCCAGCATTTT.

The CDR3 bases are TGTGCCATCAGTGCTAGCGGAGCCTACGAGCAGTACTTC. Residues: CAISASGAYEQYF. The chain carries TRBV10-3 and TRBJ2-7; 7 bases match TRBD2. Germline loops: CDR1 ENHRY, CDR2 SYGVKD. V shed 4 bases and J 2 bases; nucleotides not matched to a gene: 2. This CDR3 has 13 amino acids.

The J gene is TRBJ1-1, the V gene TRBV4-1; no clear D. Looked up from germline, CDR1 is MGHRA and CDR2 is YSYEKL. The V end was cut by 0 bases, the J end by 1 base, with 9 bases between. The CDR3 loop spans 15 amino acids. The CDR3 DNA sequence: TGCGCCAGCAGCCAAGAGGCAGCGGGGAACACTGAAGCTTTCTTT. Protein product: CASSQEAAGNTEAFF.

The V call is TRBV27, the J call TRBJ1-1; a weak D match, TRBD1 (5 bases). Trimming removed 8 bases from V and 4 bases from J, with 17 bases in between. The CDR3 loop spans 14 amino acids. The V gene's germline CDR1 is MNHEY and CDR2 SMNVEV (reference sequence). The CDR3 spells CASRGTDPITEAFF. The CDR3 DNA follows: TGTGCCAGCCGAGGGACGGATCCGATCACTGAAGCTTTCTTT.

The J gene is TRBJ2-2, the V gene TRBV6-5; D is ambiguous. V lost 4 bases and J lost 3, with 6 bases in between. The CDR3 loop spans 13 amino acids. The germline V gene has CDR1 MNHEY and CDR2 SVGAGI. CDR3 protein: CASSFPYTGELFF. Written as DNA, the CDR3 is TGTGCCAGCAGTTTTCCATACACCGGGGAGCTGTTTTTT.

This clone appeared once. This chain uses TRBV28 with TRBJ2-7; TRBD1 agrees at 8 bases. V lost 2 bases, J lost 5 bases, and 5 bases stayed unmatched. CDR3 length: 14 residues. The V gene's germline CDR1 is MDHEN and CDR2 SYDVKM. Here the CDR3 reads CASSLGQGIHEQYF. Written as DNA, the CDR3 is TGTGCCAGCAGTTTAGGACAGGGTATTCACGAGCAGTACTTC.

The chain uses TRBV5-3 and TRBJ2-7; 7 bases line up with TRBD2. TRBV5-3 falls under the ORF class, with uncertain function. Trimming took 6 bases from V and 6 from J; bases not matched to a gene: 9. The CDR3 has 13 amino acids. The chain's CDR3 is CARTGGSSGEQYF. CDR3 sequence (DNA): TGTGCCAGAACGGGCGGGAGCTCAGGCGAGCAGTACTTC.

This clone was counted only a few times. The rearrangement links TRBV2 to TRBJ2-1; D remains unclear. V was pared by 4 bases and J by 1 base, with 8 bases between. The CDR3 extends over 14 amino acids. Germline assignment: CDR1 SNHLY and CDR2 FYNNEI. The CDR3 coding sequence is TGTGCCAGCAGTGGGGCCGGGTCCTACAATGAGCAGTTCTTC. Translated: CASSGAGSYNEQFF.

The chain has TRBV27 and TRBJ1-4; the match to TRBD1 covers 8 bases. Germline values: CDR1 MNHEY, CDR2 SMNVEV (reference sequence). J gave up 7 bases and V 5 bases, and 6 bases lay outside the gene matches. The CDR3 covers 14 residues. The DNA for the CDR3 is TGTGCCAGCAGTCCACGACAGGGGAGTGAAAAACTGTTTTTT. This gives the protein CASSPRQGSEKLFF. Together with reference TRBV27 and TRBJ1-4, the CDR3 gives the full variable domain: EAQVTQNPRYLITVTGKKLTVTCSQNMNHEYMSWYRQDPGLGLRQIYYSMNVEVTDKGDVPEGYKVSRKEKRNFPLILESPSPNQTSLYFCASSPRQGSEKLFFGSGTQLSVL.

The chain recombines TRBV6-5 with TRBJ2-3, with a tentative D call TRBD2 (6 bases). This CDR3 region has 13 residues. CDR1 and CDR2 (germline): MNHEY, SVGAGI. V dropped 8 bases and J dropped 3 bases, with 12 bases sitting between them. In nucleotides, the CDR3 is TGTGCCAGCTGGCGGGGTTGGACAGATACGCAGTATTTT. Amino acid sequence: CASWRGWTDTQYF.

V is TRBV6-1 and J is TRBJ2-2; TRBD2 might be the D (5 bases). Trimming shortened V by 7 bases and J by 0 bases, and 12 bases separated the two germline ends. The CDR3 has 15 residues. CDR1 is MNHNS, CDR2 SASEGT, per germline. The DNA of the CDR3 is TGTGCCAGCATTTTTGATAGCGCGAACACCGGGGAGCTGTTTTTT. Its protein product is CASIFDSANTGELFF.

The chain carries TRBV14 and TRBJ2-7; the match to TRBD1 covers 7 bases. Trimming at V came to 2 bases and at J to 4 bases, leaving 8 bases not matched to a gene. This CDR3 contains 15 residues. The germline CDR1 and CDR2 sequences are SGHDN and FVKESK. This CDR3 reads CASSQIERGRYEQYF. The DNA of the CDR3 is TGTGCCAGCAGCCAAATAGAGAGGGGGCGATACGAGCAGTACTTC. The full variable domain, with the rest looked up from reference TRBV14 and TRBJ2-7, is EAGVTQFPSHSVIEKGQTVTLRCDPISGHDNLYWYRRVMGKEIKFLLHFVKESKQDESGMPNNRFLAERTGGTYSTLKVQPAELEDSGVYFCASSQIERGRYEQYFGPGTRLTVT.

The rearrangement joins TRBV18 to TRBJ2-7, with TRBD2 identical over 9 bases. J gave up 13 bases and V 2 bases, and 12 bases lay outside the gene matches. CDR1 and CDR2 from the germline V gene are KGHSH and LQKENI. CDR3 length equals 14 residues. CDR3 sequence (DNA): TGTGCCAGCTCACCAAACAGCGGGAGGCCTAAATGCTACTTC. It translates to CASSPNSGRPKCYF. The variable domain in full, with the rest retrieved from reference TRBV18 and TRBJ2-7, is NAGVMQNPRHLVRRRGQEARLRCSPMKGHSHVYWYRQLPEEGLKFMVYLQKENIIDESGMPKERFSAEFPKEGPSILRIQQVVRGDSAAYFCASSPNSGRPKCYFGPGTRLTVT.